This TCR beta chain was sequenced for a study of PD-L1 blockade in urothelial cancer. This CDR3 comprises 16 residues. V lost 3 bases to trimming and J lost 6 bases; unmatched junction nucleotides: 12. Per the germline V gene, CDR1 is MRHNA and CDR2 is SNTAGT. Time point of the sample: pretreatment peripheral blood. Sequencing was performed with immunoSEQ multiplex PCR; in TCRdb, only in-frame clones are kept and a portion is missing. Among 70,000 to 100,000 clones listed, 84% were seen once. The chain links TRBV6-4 to TRBJ2-7, with TRBD1 matching 9 bases. The sequence derives from a man in his sixties with urothelial cancer. The sequences come from PBMCs, collected around atezolizumab (anti-PD-L1) treatment. The DNA of the CDR3 is TGTGCCAGCAGTGATGTGGGGACAGGGCGTTTAGTCGAGCAGTACTTC. It translates to CASSDVGTGRLVEQYF.